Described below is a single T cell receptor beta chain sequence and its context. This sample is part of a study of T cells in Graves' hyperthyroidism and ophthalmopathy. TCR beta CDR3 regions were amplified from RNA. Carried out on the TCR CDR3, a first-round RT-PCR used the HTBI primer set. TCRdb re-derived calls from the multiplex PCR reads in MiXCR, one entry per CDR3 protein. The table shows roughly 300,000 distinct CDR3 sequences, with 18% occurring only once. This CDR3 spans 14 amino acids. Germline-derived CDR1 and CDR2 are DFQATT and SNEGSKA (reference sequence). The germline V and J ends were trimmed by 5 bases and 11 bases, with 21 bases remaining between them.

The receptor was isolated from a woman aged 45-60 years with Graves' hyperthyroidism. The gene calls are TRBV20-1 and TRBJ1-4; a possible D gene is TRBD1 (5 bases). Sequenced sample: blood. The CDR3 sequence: CSARDGSMVGKLFF. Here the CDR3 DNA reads TGCAGTGCTCGGGACGGGAGCATGGTGGGGAAACTGTTTTTT.